The subject of this entry is one T cell receptor (beta chain). The CDR3 totals 15 residues. CDR1 and CDR2 (germline): LGHDT, YNNKEL (reference sequence). Germline trimming cut 3 bases from V and 6 bases from J; bases unmatched to any gene: 6. Sequencing used immunoSEQ multiplex PCR; TCRdb keeps in-frame clones, though not all of them. The table lists 110,000 to 150,000 clones, more than 85% of them singletons. This record comes from a study of T cell responses to AZD1222 COVID-19 vaccine. On the study more broadly: Second-dose timings of about 4 or about 12 weeks were pooled.

The J gene is TRBJ2-7, the V gene TRBV3-1 (or the pseudogene TRBV3-2); 12 nucleotides match TRBD2. The receptor comes from an adult in good health. The sample consisted of peripheral blood, taken on day 0 of AZD1222 vaccination. CDR3 loop: CASSHPSGRAGEQYF. CDR3 in DNA: TGTGCCAGCAGCCACCCTAGCGGGAGGGCAGGCGAGCAGTACTTC.